This T cell receptor (beta chain) emerged from a study of beta chain features in type 1 diabetes. Broader study findings: Among all four CD4+ subsets, Type 1 diabetes patients had TCRB CDR3s that were moderately but significantly shorter. The similarity of naive, central memory and Treg TCRB repertoires appeared greater among patients than among healthy donors.

The isolated RNA, all of it, was reverse transcribed, so expressed TCRB transcripts were what got sequenced. The assay was immunoSEQ multiplex PCR, and TCRdb's table has in-frame clones only and misses some. Seen here are hundreds of thousands of clones, 11% to 15% observed once, and the top ten hold roughly 0.04%. In the case of this clone: As yet, its antigen is unknown.

The origin of this receptor is a young man with type 1 diabetes. Source material: naive CD4+ T cells from blood.

CDR3 sequence reads: CASSLGSLTEAFF. CDR3 DNA sequence: TGCGCCAGCAGCTTGGGCAGCCTCACTGAAGCTTTCTTT. This chain joins TRBV5-1 and TRBJ1-1; no clear D gene. V lost 0 bases, J lost 4 bases, and 7 bases lay in between. The CDR3 runs 13 residues. Germline CDR1 reads SGHRS; CDR2 reads YFSETQ. Supplemented by reference TRBV5-1 and TRBJ1-1, the full variable domain reads KAGVTQTPRYLIKTRGQQVTLSCSPISGHRSVSWYQQTPGQGLQFLFEYFSETQRNKGNFPGRFSGRQFSNSRSEMNVSTLELGDSALYLCASSLGSLTEAFFGQGTRLTVV.